The present T cell receptor beta chain was sequenced within a study of shared clonotypes between healthy human individuals. Turning to the study itself: CD4 naive cells filled three plates per donor, CD4 memory three, CD8 naive two and CD8 memory one.

Overall study findings and caveats: Sorted-subset samples were not fully sequenced, rarefaction indicated. Sampling included only blood; tissue repertoires likely differ.

V was clipped by 9 bases and J by 8 bases; unmatched bases: 11. The CDR3 is 14 residues long. The germline CDR1 and CDR2 sequences are MNHNS and SASEGT. Turning to this clone: Antigen: not known.

Generated by immunoSEQ multiplex PCR, the TCRdb table keeps only in-frame clones and is missing some. The table includes some 2.4 million clones, over 85% detected once. The TCR sequence derives from a man younger than 35 in good health. Some clones in this sample may be carry-over from other donors' samples. The chain recombines TRBV6-1 with TRBJ1-4; TRBD1 matches 8 bases. Sequenced input: naive CD4+ T cells from PBMCs. Subset indicated: CD45RA+ positively selected. The CDR3 nucleotides read TGTGCCAGTACAGTGGGACAGGATGCCGAAAAACTGTTTTTT. It translates to CASTVGQDAEKLFF.